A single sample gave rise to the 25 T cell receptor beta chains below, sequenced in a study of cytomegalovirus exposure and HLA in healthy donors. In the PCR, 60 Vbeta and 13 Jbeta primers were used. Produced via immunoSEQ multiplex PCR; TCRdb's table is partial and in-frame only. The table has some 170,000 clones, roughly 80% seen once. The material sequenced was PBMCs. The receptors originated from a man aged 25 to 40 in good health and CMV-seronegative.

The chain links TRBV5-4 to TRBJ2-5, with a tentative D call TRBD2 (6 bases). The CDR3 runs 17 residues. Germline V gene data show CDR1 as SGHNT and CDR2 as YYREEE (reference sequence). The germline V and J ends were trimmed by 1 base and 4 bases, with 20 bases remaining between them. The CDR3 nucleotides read TGTGCCAGCAGCTTGCCCAAGCCGGGAGAGGGGAGAGAGACCCAGTACTTC. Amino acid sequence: CASSLPKPGEGRETQYF. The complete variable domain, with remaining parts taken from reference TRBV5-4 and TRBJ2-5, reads ETGVTQSPTHLIKTRGQQVTLRCSSQSGHNTVSWYQQALGQGPQFIFQYYREEENGRGNFPPRFSGLQFPNYSSELNVNALELDDSALYLCASSLPKPGEGRETQYFGPGTRLLVL.

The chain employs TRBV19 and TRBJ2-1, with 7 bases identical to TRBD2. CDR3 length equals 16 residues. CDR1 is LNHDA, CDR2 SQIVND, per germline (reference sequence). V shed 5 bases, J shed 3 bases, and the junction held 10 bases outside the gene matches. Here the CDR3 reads CASSPRYSGLYNEQFF. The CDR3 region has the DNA TGTGCCAGTAGTCCCCGTTATAGCGGGCTCTACAATGAGCAGTTCTTC.

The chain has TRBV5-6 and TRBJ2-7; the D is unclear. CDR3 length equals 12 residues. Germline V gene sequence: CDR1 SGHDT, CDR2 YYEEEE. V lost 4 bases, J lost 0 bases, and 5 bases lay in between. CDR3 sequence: CASSTSSYEQYF. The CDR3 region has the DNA TGTGCCAGCAGCACCAGCTCCTACGAGCAGTACTTC.

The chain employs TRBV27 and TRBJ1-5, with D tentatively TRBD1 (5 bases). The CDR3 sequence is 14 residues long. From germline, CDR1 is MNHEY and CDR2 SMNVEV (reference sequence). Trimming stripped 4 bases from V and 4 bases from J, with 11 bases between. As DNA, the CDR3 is TGTGCCAGCAGTTCGCTCGGGGGGAATCAGCCCCAGCATTTT. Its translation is CASSSLGGNQPQHF.

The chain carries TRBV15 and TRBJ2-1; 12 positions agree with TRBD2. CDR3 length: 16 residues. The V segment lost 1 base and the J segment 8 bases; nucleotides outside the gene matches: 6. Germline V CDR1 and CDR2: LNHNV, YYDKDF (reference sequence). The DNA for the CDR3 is TGTGCCACCAGCAGAGGCGGTGCTAGCGGGGGGGATGAGCAGTTCTTC. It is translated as CATSRGGASGGDEQFF.

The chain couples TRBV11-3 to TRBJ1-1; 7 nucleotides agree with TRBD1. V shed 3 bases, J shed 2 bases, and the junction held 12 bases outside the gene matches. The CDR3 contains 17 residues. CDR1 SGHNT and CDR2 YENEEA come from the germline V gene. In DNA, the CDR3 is TGTGCCAGCAGCTTTCGAACGACCGGGACAGATAACACTGAAGCTTTCTTT. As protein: CASSFRTTGTDNTEAFF.

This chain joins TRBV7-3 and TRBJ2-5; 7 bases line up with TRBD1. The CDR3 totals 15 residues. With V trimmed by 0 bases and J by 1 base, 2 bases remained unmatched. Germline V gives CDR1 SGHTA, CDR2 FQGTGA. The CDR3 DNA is TGTGCCAGCAGCTTAACGGGACAGAGCCAAGAGACCCAGTACTTC. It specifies CASSLTGQSQETQYF.

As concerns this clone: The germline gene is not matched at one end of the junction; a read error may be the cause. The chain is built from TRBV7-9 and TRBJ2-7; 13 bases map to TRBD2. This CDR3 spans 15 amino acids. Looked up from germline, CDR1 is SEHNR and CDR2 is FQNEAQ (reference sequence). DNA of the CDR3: TGTTCCAGCAGCTGGACTAGCGGGAGCTCCTACGAGCAGTACTTC. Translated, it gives CSSSWTSGSSYEQYF. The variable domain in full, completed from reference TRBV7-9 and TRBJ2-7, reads DTGVSQNPRHKITKRGQNVTFRCDPISEHNRLYWYRQTLGQGPEFLTYFQNEAQLEKSRLLSDRFSAERPKGSFSTLEIQRTEQGDSAMYLCSSSWTSGSSYEQYFGPGTRLTVT.

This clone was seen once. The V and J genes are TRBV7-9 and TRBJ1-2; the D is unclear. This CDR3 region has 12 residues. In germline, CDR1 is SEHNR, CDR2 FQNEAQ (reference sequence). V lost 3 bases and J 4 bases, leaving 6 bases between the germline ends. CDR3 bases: TGTGCCAGCAGCTTGAGAACCTATGGCTACACCTTC. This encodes CASSLRTYGYTF.

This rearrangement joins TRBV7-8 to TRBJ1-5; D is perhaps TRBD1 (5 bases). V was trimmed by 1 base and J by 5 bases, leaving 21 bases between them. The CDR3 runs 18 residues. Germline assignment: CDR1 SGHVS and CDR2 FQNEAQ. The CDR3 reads CASSLGAARQLRDQPQHF. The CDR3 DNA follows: TGTGCCAGCAGCTTAGGGGCCGCCCGACAGTTGCGCGATCAGCCCCAGCATTTT.

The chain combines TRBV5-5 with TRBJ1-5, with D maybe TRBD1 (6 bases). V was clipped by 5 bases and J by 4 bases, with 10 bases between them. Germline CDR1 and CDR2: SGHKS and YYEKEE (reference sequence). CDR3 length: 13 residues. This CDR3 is CASSLRGNQPQHF. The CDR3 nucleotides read TGTGCCAGCAGTCTTAGGGGGAATCAGCCCCAGCATTTT. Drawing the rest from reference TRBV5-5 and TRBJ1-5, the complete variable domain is DAGVTQSPTHLIKTRGQQVTLRCSPISGHKSVSWYQQVLGQGPQFIFQYYEKEERGRGNFPDRFSARQFPNYSSELNVNALLLGDSALYLCASSLRGNQPQHFGDGTRLSIL.

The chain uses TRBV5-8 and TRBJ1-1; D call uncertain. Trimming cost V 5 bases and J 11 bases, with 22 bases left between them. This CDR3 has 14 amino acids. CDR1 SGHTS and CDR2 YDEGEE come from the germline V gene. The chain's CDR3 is CASRLLRGLGWAFF. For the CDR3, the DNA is TGTGCCAGCAGGCTCCTTAGAGGGCTTGGTTGGGCTTTCTTT.

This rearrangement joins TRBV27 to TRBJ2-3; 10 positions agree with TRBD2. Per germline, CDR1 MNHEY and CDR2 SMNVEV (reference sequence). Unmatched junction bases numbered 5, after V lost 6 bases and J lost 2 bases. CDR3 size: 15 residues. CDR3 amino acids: CASSEREGDTDTQYF. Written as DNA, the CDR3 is TGTGCCAGCAGCGAGCGGGAGGGCGACACAGATACGCAGTATTTT.

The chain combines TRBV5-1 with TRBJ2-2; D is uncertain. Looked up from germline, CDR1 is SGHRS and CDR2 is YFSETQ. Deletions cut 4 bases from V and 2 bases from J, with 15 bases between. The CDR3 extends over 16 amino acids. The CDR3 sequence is CASSRLLPRNTGELFF. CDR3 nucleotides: TGCGCCAGCAGCCGGCTTCTCCCTAGAAACACCGGGGAGCTGTTTTTT.

CDR3 sequence (DNA): TGTGCCAGCAGCGTAGGTCCAGCGGTAAGCTCCTACAATGAGCAGTTCTTC. It codes for CASSVGPAVSSYNEQFF. The V call is TRBV9, the J call TRBJ2-1; maybe TRBD2 (5 bases). CDR1 and CDR2 from the germline V gene are SGDLS and YYNGEE. V lost 0 bases, J lost 0 bases, and 13 bases lay in between. This CDR3 has 17 residues.

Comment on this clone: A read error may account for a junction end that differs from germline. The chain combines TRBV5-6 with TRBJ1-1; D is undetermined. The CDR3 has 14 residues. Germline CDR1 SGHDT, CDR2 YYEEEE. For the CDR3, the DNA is TGTGCCAGCAGCCCATCGGGAGCAAACACGGAAGCTTTCTTT. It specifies CASSPSGANTEAFF. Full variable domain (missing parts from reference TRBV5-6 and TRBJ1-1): DAGVTQSPTHLIKTRGQQVTLRCSPKSGHDTVSWYQQALGQGPQFIFQYYEEEERQRGNFPDRFSGHQFPNYSSELNVNALLLGDSALYLCASSPSGANTEAFFGQGTRLTVV.

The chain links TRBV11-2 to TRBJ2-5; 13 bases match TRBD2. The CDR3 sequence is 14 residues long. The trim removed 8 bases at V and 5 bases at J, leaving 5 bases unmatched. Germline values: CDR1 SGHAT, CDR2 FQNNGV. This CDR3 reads CASAQGLAGETQYF. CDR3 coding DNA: TGTGCCAGCGCCCAGGGACTAGCGGGGGAGACCCAGTACTTC. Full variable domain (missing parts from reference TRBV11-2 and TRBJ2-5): EAGVAQSPRYKIIEKRQSVAFWCNPISGHATLYWYQQILGQGPKLLIQFQNNGVVDDSQLPKDRFSAERLKGVDSTLKIQPAKLEDSAVYLCASAQGLAGETQYFGPGTRLLVL.

CDR3 nucleotides: TGTGCCTGGAGTGTACTGATGACAGGAACATACAATGAGCAGTTCTTC. Translating gives CAWSVLMTGTYNEQFF. The chain couples TRBV30 to TRBJ2-1; D might be TRBD1 (6 bases). From germline, CDR1 is GTSNPN and CDR2 SVGIG (reference sequence). CDR3 length: 16 amino acids. Trimming left V 0 bases short and J 4 bases short, with 16 bases between.

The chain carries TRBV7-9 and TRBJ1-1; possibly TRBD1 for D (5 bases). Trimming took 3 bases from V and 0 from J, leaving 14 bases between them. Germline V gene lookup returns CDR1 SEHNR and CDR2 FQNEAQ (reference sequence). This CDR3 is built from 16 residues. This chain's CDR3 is CASSLGPGGVNTEAFF. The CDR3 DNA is TGTGCCAGCAGCTTGGGGCCGGGTGGGGTGAACACTGAAGCTTTCTTT. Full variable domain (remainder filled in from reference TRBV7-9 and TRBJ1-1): DTGVSQNPRHKITKRGQNVTFRCDPISEHNRLYWYRQTLGQGPEFLTYFQNEAQLEKSRLLSDRFSAERPKGSFSTLEIQRTEQGDSAMYLCASSLGPGGVNTEAFFGQGTRLTVV.

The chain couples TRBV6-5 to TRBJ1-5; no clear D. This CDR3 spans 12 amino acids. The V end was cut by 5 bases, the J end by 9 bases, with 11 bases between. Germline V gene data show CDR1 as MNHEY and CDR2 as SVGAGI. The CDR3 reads CASSPGSTPQHF. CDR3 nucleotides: TGTGCCAGCAGTCCGGGTTCGACGCCCCAGCATTTT.

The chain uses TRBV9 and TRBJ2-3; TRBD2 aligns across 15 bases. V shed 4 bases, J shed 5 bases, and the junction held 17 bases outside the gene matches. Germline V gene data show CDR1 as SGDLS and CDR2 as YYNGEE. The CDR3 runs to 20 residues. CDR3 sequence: CASSTSLPGLAGGWIDTQYF. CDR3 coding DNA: TGTGCCAGCAGCACGTCGCTCCCGGGACTAGCGGGGGGATGGATAGATACGCAGTATTTT.

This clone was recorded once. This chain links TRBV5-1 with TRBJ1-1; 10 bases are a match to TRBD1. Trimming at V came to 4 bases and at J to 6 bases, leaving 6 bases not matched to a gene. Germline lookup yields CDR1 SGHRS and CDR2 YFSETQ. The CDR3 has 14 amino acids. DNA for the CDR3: TGCGCCAGCAGCACAGCCGGGACAGGGGCTGAAGCTTTCTTT. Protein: CASSTAGTGAEAFF. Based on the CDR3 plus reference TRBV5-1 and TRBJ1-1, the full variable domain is KAGVTQTPRYLIKTRGQQVTLSCSPISGHRSVSWYQQTPGQGLQFLFEYFSETQRNKGNFPGRFSGRQFSNSRSEMNVSTLELGDSALYLCASSTAGTGAEAFFGQGTRLTVV.

The CDR3 DNA follows: TGTGCCACCAGCAGAGATCGGGGGGGGCTCAGGCAGCCCCAGCATTTT. Amino acids: CATSRDRGGLRQPQHF. This rearrangement joins TRBV15 to TRBJ1-5; TRBD1 might be the D (6 bases). Trimming left V 0 bases short and J 7 bases short, with 16 bases between. Germline V CDR1 and CDR2: LNHNV, YYDKDF (reference sequence). This CDR3 has 16 residues. The full variable domain, rest sourced from reference TRBV15 and TRBJ1-5, is DAMVIQNPRYQVTQFGKPVTLSCSQTLNHNVMYWYQQKSSQAPKLLFHYYDKDFNNEADTPDNFQSRRPNTSFCFLDIRSPGLGDTAMYLCATSRDRGGLRQPQHFGDGTRLSIL.

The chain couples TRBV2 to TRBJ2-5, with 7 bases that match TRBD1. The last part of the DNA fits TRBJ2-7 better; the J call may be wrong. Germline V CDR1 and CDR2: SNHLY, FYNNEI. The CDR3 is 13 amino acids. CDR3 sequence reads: CASSGQGPYEQYF. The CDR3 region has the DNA TGTGCCAGCAGTGGACAGGGCCCCTACGAGCAGTACTTC.

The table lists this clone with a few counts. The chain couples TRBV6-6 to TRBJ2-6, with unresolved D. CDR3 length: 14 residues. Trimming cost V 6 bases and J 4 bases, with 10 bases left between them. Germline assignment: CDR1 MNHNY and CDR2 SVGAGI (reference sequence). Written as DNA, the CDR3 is TGTGCCAGCAGCGAAAACAAGGGGGCCAACGTCCTGACTTTC. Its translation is CASSENKGANVLTF.